This T cell receptor beta chain was documented in a study of blood T cell repertoires in COVID-19. Background on the study: COVID-19 samples from acute and convalescent phases originated in the United States, Italy and Spain. From T cells, B-cell-depleted T cells, or PBMCs came the material, which was cDNA or gDNA.

Per the original data handling: Amplification of reference gene primers provided the estimated nucleated cell counts. Some clones are missing from TCRdb's copy, which holds only in-frame ones; the method was immunoSEQ multiplex PCR. V, J and clone size were drawn from that table, and D and trimming were deduced from the DNA. The data contain around 220,000 clones, around 84% of them singletons. This CDR3 is 14 amino acids long. In germline, CDR1 is MNHEY, CDR2 SMNVEV (reference sequence). V was clipped by 8 bases and J by 7 bases, with 17 bases between them. V usage is TRBV27 and J usage is TRBJ2-2; D perhaps matches TRBD1 (6 bases). The specimen sequenced was peripheral blood. The source of this sequence is a young man with active or convalescent COVID-19. The CDR3 DNA sequence: TGTGCCAGCTCACCAGGGGCAGGAGTCGGGGAGCTGTTTTTT. Its protein is CASSPGAGVGELFF.